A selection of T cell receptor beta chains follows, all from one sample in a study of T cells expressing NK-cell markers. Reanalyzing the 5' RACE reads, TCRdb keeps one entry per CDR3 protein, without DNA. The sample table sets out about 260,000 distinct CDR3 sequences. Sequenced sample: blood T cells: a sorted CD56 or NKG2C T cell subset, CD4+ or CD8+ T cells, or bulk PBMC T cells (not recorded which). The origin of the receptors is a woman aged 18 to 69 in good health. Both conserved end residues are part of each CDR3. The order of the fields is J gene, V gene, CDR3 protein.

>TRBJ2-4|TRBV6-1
CASSLGTNHIQYF
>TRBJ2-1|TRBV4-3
CASSQAGTEVSYNEQFF
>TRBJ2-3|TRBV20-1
CSASRPGQRGTDTQYF
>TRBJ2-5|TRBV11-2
CASSFTSGQETQYF
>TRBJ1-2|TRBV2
CASTRQLGGYTF
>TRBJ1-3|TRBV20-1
CSAELGQGMRNTIYF
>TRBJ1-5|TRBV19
CASSIDRGSNQPQHF
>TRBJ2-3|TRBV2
CASSLRPSTDAQYF
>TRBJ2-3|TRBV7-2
CASSLTSGTQYF
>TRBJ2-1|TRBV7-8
CASSPPLGANDEQFF
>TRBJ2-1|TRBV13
CASSHGGYYNEQFF
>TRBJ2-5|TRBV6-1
CASNRGRGGPKETQYF
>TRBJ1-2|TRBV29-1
CSVVAGDGYTF
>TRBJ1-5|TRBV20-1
CSARQGATRNQPQHF
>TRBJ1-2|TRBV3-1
CASSSNGLGYTF
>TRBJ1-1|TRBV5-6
CASDRGALASEAFF
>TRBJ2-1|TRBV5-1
CASSFDGGLYNEQFF
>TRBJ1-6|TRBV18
CASSRASAGNSPLHF
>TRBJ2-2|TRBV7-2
CASSFSRPRGPGGELFF
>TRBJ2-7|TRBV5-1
CASSLEGELYEQYF
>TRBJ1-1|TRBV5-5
CASSGQGWNTEAFF
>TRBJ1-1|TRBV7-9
CASSFSRAAEAFF
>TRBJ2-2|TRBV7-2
CASSFRSGELFF
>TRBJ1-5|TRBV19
CASSILSGGNQPQHF
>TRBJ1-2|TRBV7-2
CASSSPGQGYGYTF
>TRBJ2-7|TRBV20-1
CSARSGRDRGSEQYF
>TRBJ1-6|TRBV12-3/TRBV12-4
CASRPWQGRSPLHF
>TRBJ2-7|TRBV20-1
CSASSSGFSYEQYF
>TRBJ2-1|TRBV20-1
CSAPGRLRAGGLNEQFF
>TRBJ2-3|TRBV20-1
CSARDAGTGSTDTQYF
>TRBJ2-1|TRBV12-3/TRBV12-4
CASSFPGLIHNEQFF
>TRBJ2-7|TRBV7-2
CASSSGLAGPYEQYF